This T cell receptor (beta chain) was profiled in a study of blood T cell repertoires in COVID-19. Background on the study: The analysed material was cDNA or gDNA that came from T cells, B-cell-depleted T cells, or PBMCs.

Per the original data handling: Amplified reference gene primers provided the basis for estimating nucleated cell counts. The data were produced by immunoSEQ multiplex PCR, yet TCRdb's version contains in-frame clones alone and is incomplete. V and J calls and clone size come straight from that table; D and trimming were deduced from the DNA. This sample has approximately 140,000 clones, with 65% to 85% found just once. The V segment lost 5 bases and the J segment 0 bases; nucleotides outside the gene matches: 6. The CDR3 length is 17 residues. CDR1 is LNHDA, CDR2 SQIVND, per germline (reference sequence).

This chain links TRBV19 with TRBJ2-4; 11 nucleotides line up with TRBD2. Sequenced material: peripheral blood. The TCR originated in a man aged 25 to 40 with COVID-19, enrolled during active disease. For the CDR3, the DNA is TGTGCCAGTAGTTCTAGCGGGAGGAGCTTAGCCAAAAACATTCAGTACTTC. This sequence encodes CASSSSGRSLAKNIQYF.